A selection of T cell receptor beta chains follows, all from one sample in a study of blood T cell repertoires in COVID-19. Assay: immunoSEQ multiplex PCR; the TCRdb copy retains only in-frame clones and omits some. The data show about 210,000 clones, more than 75% seen once. Specimen: peripheral blood. These receptor sequences come from a man in his fifties or sixties with acute or convalescent COVID-19. Both conserved end residues are part of each CDR3. The order of the fields is J gene, V gene, clone size, D gene, CDR3 protein, CDR3 DNA. A D gene is named only where the DNA matches it firmly. Size tells how often a clone was seen (once, few, many) or the class of an expanded clone, and some rows leave it out.

j_call: TRBJ1-3
v_call: TRBV6-5
clone_size: .
d_call: .
cdr3_aa: CAGHTRTLNTIYF
cdr3_nt: TGTGCCGGCCATACTCGGACATTAAACACCATATATTTT

j_call: TRBJ1-2
v_call: TRBV30
clone_size: .
d_call: TRBD1
cdr3_aa: CAWKRTGGTYGYTF
cdr3_nt: TGTGCCTGGAAAAGGACAGGGGGCACCTATGGCTACACCTTC

j_call: TRBJ1-1
v_call: TRBV27
clone_size: .
d_call: TRBD1
cdr3_aa: CAARRDRGSSAEAFF
cdr3_nt: TGTGCCGCAAGACGGGACAGGGGGTCGTCGGCTGAAGCTTTCTTT

j_call: TRBJ2-7
v_call: TRBV6-5
clone_size: .
d_call: .
cdr3_aa: CASSTRQAIPGEQYF
cdr3_nt: TGTGCCAGCAGTACCCGACAGGCCATCCCGGGAGAGCAGTACTTC

j_call: TRBJ1-1
v_call: TRBV5-8
clone_size: .
d_call: .
cdr3_aa: CASSYLGRFDRSNTEAFF
cdr3_nt: TGTGCCAGCAGCTACCTCGGTCGATTCGACAGGTCCAACACTGAAGCTTTCTTT

j_call: TRBJ2-5
v_call: TRBV7-3
clone_size: .
d_call: TRBD2
cdr3_aa: CASSPTGGGGSQTQYF
cdr3_nt: TGTGCCAGCAGCCCCACCGGCGGGGGGGGATCGCAGACCCAGTACTTC

j_call: TRBJ2-4
v_call: TRBV10-2
clone_size: .
d_call: TRBD2
cdr3_aa: CASRLGGAGGIQYF
cdr3_nt: TGCGCCAGCAGGTTGGGGGGGGCGGGGGGCATTCAGTACTTC

j_call: TRBJ2-5
v_call: TRBV29-1
clone_size: .
d_call: .
cdr3_aa: CSVDRVQGETQYF
cdr3_nt: TGCAGCGTTGACAGGGTGCAAGGGGAGACCCAGTACTTC

j_call: TRBJ1-6
v_call: TRBV9
clone_size: .
d_call: TRBD1
cdr3_aa: CASSPGQGPDSPLHF
cdr3_nt: TGTGCCAGCAGCCCCGGACAGGGGCCGGATTCACCCCTCCACTTT

j_call: TRBJ1-4
v_call: TRBV5-4
clone_size: .
d_call: TRBD1
cdr3_aa: CASSRTGMANEKLFF
cdr3_nt: TGTGCCAGCAGCCGGACAGGGATGGCTAATGAAAAACTGTTTTTT

j_call: TRBJ1-1
v_call: TRBV19
clone_size: .
d_call: TRBD1
cdr3_aa: CASRDRGTEAFF
cdr3_nt: TGTGCCAGTAGGGACAGGGGCACTGAAGCTTTCTTT

j_call: TRBJ2-7
v_call: TRBV12-3/TRBV12-4
clone_size: .
d_call: TRBD1
cdr3_aa: CASSLGTGGEQYF
cdr3_nt: TGTGCCAGCAGTTTGGGGACAGGGGGCGAGCAGTACTTC

j_call: TRBJ1-3
v_call: TRBV7-9
clone_size: .
d_call: .
cdr3_aa: CASSLLRRSSGNTIYF
cdr3_nt: TGTGCCAGCAGCCTATTACGGAGGTCCTCTGGAAACACCATATATTTT

j_call: TRBJ1-1
v_call: TRBV25-1
clone_size: .
d_call: .
cdr3_aa: CASSHGGLGTEAFF
cdr3_nt: TGTGCCAGCAGTCATGGAGGCCTCGGGACTGAAGCTTTCTTT

j_call: TRBJ2-7
v_call: TRBV3-1/TRBV3-2
clone_size: .
d_call: .
cdr3_aa: CASSQTTAGSFSEQYF
cdr3_nt: TGTGCCAGCAGCCAGACAACGGCGGGTTCGTTTTCTGAGCAGTACTTC

j_call: TRBJ2-7
v_call: TRBV5-3
clone_size: .
d_call: .
cdr3_aa: CARSQWGEPYEQYF
cdr3_nt: TGTGCCAGAAGCCAATGGGGGGAGCCCTACGAGCAGTACTTC

j_call: TRBJ1-5
v_call: TRBV18
clone_size: .
d_call: .
cdr3_aa: CASSPGIGGDSNQPQHF
cdr3_nt: TGTGCCAGCTCACCGGGGATCGGGGGGGATAGCAATCAGCCCCAGCATTTT

j_call: TRBJ1-1
v_call: TRBV11-2
clone_size: .
d_call: TRBD1
cdr3_aa: CASSFRGGDTEAFF
cdr3_nt: TGTGCCAGCAGCTTCAGAGGGGGCGACACTGAAGCTTTCTTT

j_call: TRBJ1-2
v_call: TRBV7-9
clone_size: .
d_call: TRBD1
cdr3_aa: CASSRGQGSTNGYTF
cdr3_nt: TGTGCCAGCAGTCGGGGACAGGGATCAACTAATGGCTACACCTTC

j_call: TRBJ2-5
v_call: TRBV5-1
clone_size: once
d_call: TRBD2
cdr3_aa: CASSGQRGETQYF
cdr3_nt: TGCGCCAGCAGCGGCCAGCGGGGAGAGACCCAGTACTTC

j_call: TRBJ1-4
v_call: TRBV9
clone_size: .
d_call: TRBD1
cdr3_aa: CASSPQGATNEKLFF
cdr3_nt: TGTGCCAGCAGCCCCCAGGGGGCCACTAATGAAAAACTGTTTTTT

j_call: TRBJ1-2
v_call: TRBV6-5
clone_size: .
d_call: TRBD1
cdr3_aa: CASTLGQTYGYTF
cdr3_nt: TGTGCCAGCACCTTGGGACAGACCTATGGCTACACCTTC

j_call: TRBJ2-1
v_call: TRBV5-1
clone_size: .
d_call: TRBD2
cdr3_aa: CASSLSSSGGGGDEQFF
cdr3_nt: TGCGCCAGCAGCTTGTCGTCCAGCGGGGGAGGAGGGGATGAGCAGTTCTTC

j_call: TRBJ2-7
v_call: TRBV5-5
clone_size: .
d_call: TRBD1
cdr3_aa: CASSLDTPGQGGGEQYF
cdr3_nt: TGTGCCAGCAGCTTAGATACGCCGGGACAGGGCGGTGGCGAGCAGTACTTC

j_call: TRBJ2-1
v_call: TRBV29-1
clone_size: .
d_call: TRBD2
cdr3_aa: CSVARTSGGASMDEQFF
cdr3_nt: TGCAGCGTTGCGAGGACTAGCGGGGGGGCTTCAATGGATGAGCAGTTCTTC

j_call: TRBJ2-3
v_call: TRBV5-1
clone_size: once
d_call: .
cdr3_aa: CASSLAPGTDTQYF
cdr3_nt: TGCGCCAGCAGCTTGGCCCCCGGGACAGATACGCAGTATTTT

j_call: TRBJ2-7
v_call: TRBV27
clone_size: .
d_call: .
cdr3_aa: CATWTVSKEQYF
cdr3_nt: TGTGCCACCTGGACAGTTTCCAAGGAGCAGTACTTC

j_call: TRBJ2-5
v_call: TRBV12-3/TRBV12-4
clone_size: .
d_call: .
cdr3_aa: CASSLAGVETQYF
cdr3_nt: TGTGCCAGCAGTTTAGCAGGGGTGGAGACCCAGTACTTC

j_call: TRBJ1-2
v_call: TRBV3-1/TRBV3-2
clone_size: .
d_call: .
cdr3_aa: CASSQGYGYGYTF
cdr3_nt: TGTGCCAGCAGCCAAGGATACGGCTATGGCTACACCTTC

j_call: TRBJ1-6
v_call: TRBV18
clone_size: .
d_call: TRBD1
cdr3_aa: CASSLGDRGNSPLHF
cdr3_nt: TGTGCCAGCTCTCTCGGCGACAGGGGGAATTCACCCCTCCACTTT

j_call: TRBJ1-1
v_call: TRBV5-4
clone_size: .
d_call: .
cdr3_aa: CASSPEGMNTEAFF
cdr3_nt: TGTGCCAGCAGCCCGGAGGGTATGAACACTGAAGCTTTCTTT

j_call: TRBJ2-3
v_call: TRBV19
clone_size: .
d_call: TRBD1
cdr3_aa: CASSRDRGVTDTQYF
cdr3_nt: TGTGCCAGTAGCCGGGACAGGGGAGTCACAGATACGCAGTATTTT

j_call: TRBJ1-6
v_call: TRBV2
clone_size: .
d_call: .
cdr3_aa: CASSEAAGRRSPLHF
cdr3_nt: TGTGCCAGCAGTGAAGCGGCGGGCAGAAGGTCACCCCTCCACTTT

j_call: TRBJ2-1
v_call: TRBV5-1
clone_size: few
d_call: TRBD2
cdr3_aa: CASSLVYPTGSGTSGDNEQFF
cdr3_nt: TGCGCCAGCAGCTTGGTGTACCCGACAGGGTCCGGGACTAGCGGAGACAATGAGCAGTTCTTC

j_call: TRBJ1-1
v_call: TRBV6-5
clone_size: .
d_call: .
cdr3_aa: CASSYLGVMNTEAFF
cdr3_nt: TGTGCCAGCAGTTACCTAGGGGTTATGAACACTGAAGCTTTCTTT

j_call: TRBJ2-2
v_call: TRBV11-2
clone_size: .
d_call: TRBD2
cdr3_aa: CASRPLAGGYTGELFF
cdr3_nt: TGTGCCAGCAGGCCACTAGCGGGGGGGTACACCGGGGAGCTGTTTTTT

j_call: TRBJ2-5
v_call: TRBV5-5
clone_size: .
d_call: TRBD1
cdr3_aa: CASSLADRVGETQYF
cdr3_nt: TGTGCCAGCAGCTTGGCGGACAGGGTAGGGGAGACCCAGTACTTC

j_call: TRBJ2-7
v_call: TRBV5-1
clone_size: .
d_call: .
cdr3_aa: CASRSGQLYEQYF
cdr3_nt: TGCGCCAGCAGATCAGGACAGTTATACGAGCAGTACTTC

j_call: TRBJ2-4
v_call: TRBV5-1
clone_size: .
d_call: .
cdr3_aa: CASSLEGLAKNIQYF
cdr3_nt: TGCGCCAGCAGCTTGGAGGGACTAGCCAAAAACATTCAGTACTTC

j_call: TRBJ1-6
v_call: TRBV5-6
clone_size: .
d_call: .
cdr3_aa: CASSTSPAVKNSPLHF
cdr3_nt: TGTGCCAGCAGCACTTCCCCGGCGGTAAAGAATTCACCCCTCCACTTT

j_call: TRBJ2-5
v_call: TRBV10-3
clone_size: .
d_call: .
cdr3_aa: CAISEPDSQETQYF
cdr3_nt: TGTGCCATCAGTGAGCCGGACAGCCAAGAGACCCAGTACTTC

j_call: TRBJ2-1
v_call: TRBV7-9
clone_size: .
d_call: .
cdr3_aa: CASSLDGGAYNEQFF
cdr3_nt: TGTGCCAGCAGCTTAGACGGAGGGGCTTACAATGAGCAGTTCTTC

j_call: TRBJ2-1
v_call: TRBV7-8
clone_size: .
d_call: .
cdr3_aa: CASSSTGGTVYNEQFF
cdr3_nt: TGTGCCAGCAGCTCCACTGGAGGGACGGTATACAATGAGCAGTTCTTC

j_call: TRBJ2-6
v_call: TRBV15
clone_size: .
d_call: .
cdr3_aa: CATSLGMGSGANVLTF
cdr3_nt: TGTGCCACCAGCTTGGGCATGGGCTCTGGGGCCAACGTCCTGACTTTC

j_call: TRBJ1-1
v_call: TRBV18
clone_size: once
d_call: .
cdr3_aa: CASSPPRTANTEAFF
cdr3_nt: TGTGCCAGCTCACCACCGAGGACAGCGAACACTGAAGCTTTCTTT

j_call: TRBJ1-2
v_call: TRBV6-5
clone_size: once
d_call: TRBD1
cdr3_aa: CASTRRGQYYGYTF
cdr3_nt: TGTGCCAGCACCCGGAGGGGACAGTACTATGGCTACACCTTC

j_call: TRBJ1-6
v_call: TRBV18
clone_size: once
d_call: .
cdr3_aa: CASSPGSGRPLHF
cdr3_nt: TGTGCCAGCTCACCAGGCTCAGGGCGTCCCCTCCACTTT

j_call: TRBJ2-7
v_call: TRBV10-3
clone_size: .
d_call: TRBD1
cdr3_aa: CAIDDRGLTYEQYF
cdr3_nt: TGTGCCATCGACGACAGGGGATTAACCTACGAGCAGTACTTC

j_call: TRBJ1-5
v_call: TRBV7-2
clone_size: once
d_call: TRBD1
cdr3_aa: CASSTRPGTGTQHF
cdr3_nt: TGTGCCAGCAGCACCCGTCCCGGGACAGGGACCCAGCATTTT

j_call: TRBJ2-3
v_call: TRBV6-2/TRBV6-3
clone_size: .
d_call: .
cdr3_aa: CASSYGSTLSTDTQYF
cdr3_nt: TGTGCCAGCAGTTACGGGAGCACCCTCAGCACAGATACGCAGTATTTT

j_call: TRBJ2-7
v_call: TRBV3-1/TRBV3-2
clone_size: .
d_call: TRBD2
cdr3_aa: CASSTTSGGAYEQYF
cdr3_nt: TGTGCCAGCAGCACAACTAGCGGGGGGGCCTACGAGCAGTACTTC

j_call: TRBJ1-6
v_call: TRBV27
clone_size: .
d_call: .
cdr3_aa: CASSNRQSSYNSPLHF
cdr3_nt: TGTGCCAGCAGTAATAGACAGAGCTCCTATAATTCACCCCTCCACTTT

j_call: TRBJ1-1
v_call: TRBV29-1
clone_size: .
d_call: .
cdr3_aa: CSGGQQGTEAFF
cdr3_nt: TGCAGCGGGGGACAACAGGGCACTGAAGCTTTCTTT